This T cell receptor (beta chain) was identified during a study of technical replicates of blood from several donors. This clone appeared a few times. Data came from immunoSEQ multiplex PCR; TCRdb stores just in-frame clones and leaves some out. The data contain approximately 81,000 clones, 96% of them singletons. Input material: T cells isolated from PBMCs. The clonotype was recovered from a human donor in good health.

The CDR3 spells CASSIHDRGSTEAFF. CDR3 coding DNA: TGTGCCAGTAGTATCCATGACAGGGGCTCCACTGAAGCTTTCTTT. V and J are TRBV19 and TRBJ1-1; 8 bases map to TRBD1. Germline values: CDR1 LNHDA, CDR2 SQIVND (reference sequence). With 3 bases clipped from V and 4 bases from J, the junction kept 7 bases outside the gene matches. CDR3 length: 15 residues.